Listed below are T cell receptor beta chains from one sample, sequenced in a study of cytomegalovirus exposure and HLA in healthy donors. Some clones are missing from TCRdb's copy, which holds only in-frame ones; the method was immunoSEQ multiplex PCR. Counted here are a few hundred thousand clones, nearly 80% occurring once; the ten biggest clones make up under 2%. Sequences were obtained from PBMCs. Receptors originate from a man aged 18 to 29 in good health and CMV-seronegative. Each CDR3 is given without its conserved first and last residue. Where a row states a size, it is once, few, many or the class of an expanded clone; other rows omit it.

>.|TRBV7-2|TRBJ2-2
ASSLVTLGLAIGGELF
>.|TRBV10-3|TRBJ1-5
AIGQGVSNQPQH
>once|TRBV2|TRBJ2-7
ASDRPLGNRSYEQY
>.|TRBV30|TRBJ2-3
AWRDGTLGRTDTQY
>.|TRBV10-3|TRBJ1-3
AISEVEDRRGASGNTIY
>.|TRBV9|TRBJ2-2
ASSVELVLRPDTGELF
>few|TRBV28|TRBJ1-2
ASSFQTSGYYGYT
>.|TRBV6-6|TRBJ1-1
ASSYSGNAAF
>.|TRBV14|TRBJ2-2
ASSQEEARELF
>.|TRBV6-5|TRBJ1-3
ASSYSQGNTIY
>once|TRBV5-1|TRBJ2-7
ASSFGQGGNEQY
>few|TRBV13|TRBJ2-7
ASSSSGTRSSDEQY
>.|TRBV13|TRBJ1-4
ASTFYGGSGNEKLF
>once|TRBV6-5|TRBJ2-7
ASTQGIAGSEQY
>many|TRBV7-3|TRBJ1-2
ASSQQTGDGYT
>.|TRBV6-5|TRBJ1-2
ASSPRANPLYGYT
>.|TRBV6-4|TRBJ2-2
ASSRTGGILSNTGELF
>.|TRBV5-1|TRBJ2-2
ASSRGGATANTGELF
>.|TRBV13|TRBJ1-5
ASSWGQGGQPQH
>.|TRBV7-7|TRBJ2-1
ASSLFLAGGNEQF
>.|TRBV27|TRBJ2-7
AAGTGTGEQY
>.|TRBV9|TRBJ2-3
ASNPGQGTDTQY
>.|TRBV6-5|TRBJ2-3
ATRVQATDTQY
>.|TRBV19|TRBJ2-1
ASSNPSGTGLYNEQF
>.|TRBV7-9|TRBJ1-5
ASSWKGDNQPQH
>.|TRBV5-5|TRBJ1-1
ATSLIGTRNTEAF
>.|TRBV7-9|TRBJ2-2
ASSHLAGPNTGELF
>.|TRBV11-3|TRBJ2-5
ASSPRLLAGGPSLKTQY
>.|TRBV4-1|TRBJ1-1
ASSQDPGTGLIGEAF
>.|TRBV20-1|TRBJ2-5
SARRAETQY
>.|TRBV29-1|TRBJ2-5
SVGDTETQY
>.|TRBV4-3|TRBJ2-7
ASSQELTYEQY
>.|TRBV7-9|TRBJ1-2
SSSPGDRVGYGYT
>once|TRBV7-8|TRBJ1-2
ASSGRTGTGVNYGYT
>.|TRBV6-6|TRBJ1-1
ASSYYRSSNTEAF
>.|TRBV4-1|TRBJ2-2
ASDPGQGATGELF
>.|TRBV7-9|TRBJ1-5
ASSLGQNSNQPQH
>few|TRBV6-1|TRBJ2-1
ASSERRDSLYDEQF
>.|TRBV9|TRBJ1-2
ASSQYRRGQVN
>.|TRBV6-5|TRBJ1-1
ASSERDNTEAF
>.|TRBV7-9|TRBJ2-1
SSSLSSGSYNEQF
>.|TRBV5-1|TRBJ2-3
ASSLAGQGADTQY